These 31 T cell receptor beta chains share one sample of origin, sequenced in a study of CD8 T cells in Susac syndrome. The authors reverse transcribed roughly 0.5 to 1 ug RNA with random hexamers. One entry per CDR3 protein results from TCRdb running MiXCR on the immunoSEQ multiplex PCR reads. This table has approximately 180,000 distinct CDR3 sequences, roughly 90% appearing once. Specimen: CD4+ T cells from PBMCs. These receptors came from a human donor with Susac syndrome.

The chain carries TRBV28 and TRBJ2-7; D is perhaps TRBD1 (6 bases). The CDR3 spans 14 residues. V was shortened by 0 bases and J by 4 bases, with 10 bases between the two germline ends. The V gene's germline CDR1 is MDHEN and CDR2 SYDVKM. The CDR3 coding sequence is TGTGCCAGCAGTTTATGGGACAGATTATACGAGCAGTACTTC. Protein: CASSLWDRLYEQYF.

The rearrangement uses TRBV5-1 and TRBJ1-1, with D perhaps matching TRBD1 (5 bases). The CDR3 sequence is 12 residues long. Trimming left V 0 bases short and J 9 bases short, with 9 bases between. The V gene's germline CDR1 is SGHRS and CDR2 YFSETQ. CDR3 amino acids: CASSLEEGKAFF. CDR3 coding DNA: TGCGCCAGCAGCTTGGAGGAGGGGAAAGCTTTCTTT.

This chain uses TRBV7-9 with TRBJ1-2; D gene ambiguous. The V gene lost 5 bases and the J gene lost 1 base, with 8 bases spanning the gap. Germline V lookup: CDR1 SEHNR, CDR2 FQNEAQ (reference sequence). The CDR3 runs 13 residues. CDR3 nucleotide sequence: TGTGCCAGCAGCACAGTCTTTAACTATGGCTACACCTTC. It specifies CASSTVFNYGYTF. Supplemented by reference TRBV7-9 and TRBJ1-2, the full variable domain reads DTGVSQNPRHKITKRGQNVTFRCDPISEHNRLYWYRQTLGQGPEFLTYFQNEAQLEKSRLLSDRFSAERPKGSFSTLEIQRTEQGDSAMYLCASSTVFNYGYTFGSGTRLTVV.

The V and J genes are TRBV2 and TRBJ2-1; D gene ambiguous. This CDR3 spans 13 amino acids. CDR1 and CDR2 (germline): SNHLY, FYNNEI. Trimming removed 3 bases from V and 0 bases from J, with 3 bases in between. CDR3 region: CASSDSSYNEQFF. The CDR3 region has the DNA TGTGCCAGCAGTGACAGCTCCTACAATGAGCAGTTCTTC. Supplemented by reference TRBV2 and TRBJ2-1, the full variable domain reads EPEVTQTPSHQVTQMGQEVILRCVPISNHLYFYWYRQILGQKVEFLVSFYNNEISEKSEIFDDQFSVERPDGSNFTLKIRSTKLEDSAMYFCASSDSSYNEQFFGPGTRLTVL.

The chain joins TRBV29-1 to TRBJ2-7; no definite D call. Germline V gives CDR1 SQVTM, CDR2 ANQGSEA. The germline V and J ends were trimmed by 0 bases and 3 bases, with 6 bases remaining between them. The length of the CDR3 is 12 residues. For the CDR3, the DNA is TGCAGCGTTGAAGAAACTGGCTACGAGCAGTACTTC. Its protein is CSVEETGYEQYF.

V usage is TRBV3-1 and J usage is TRBJ2-5; 7 positions match TRBD2. J lost 2 bases, V lost 6 bases, and 6 bases had no gene match. Germline-derived CDR1 and CDR2 are LGHDT and YNNKEL (reference sequence). The CDR3 runs to 14 residues. CDR3 sequence: CASSERGIQETQYF. The CDR3 nucleotides are TGTGCCAGCAGTGAGCGGGGAATTCAAGAGACCCAGTACTTC.

This clonotype was found once. The chain links TRBV29-1 to TRBJ2-7, with D maybe TRBD2 (5 bases). V lost 6 bases and J 2 bases, leaving 20 bases between the germline ends. The germline V gene encodes CDR1 SQVTM and CDR2 ANQGSEA. The CDR3 loop spans 15 amino acids. Here the CDR3 reads CSVENGLGNPYEQYF. For the CDR3, the DNA is TGCAGCGTCGAAAATGGACTCGGAAATCCCTACGAGCAGTACTTC.

V gene TRBV6-5 combines with J gene TRBJ1-3, with unresolved D. Trimming took 2 bases from V and 0 from J, leaving 11 bases between them. This CDR3 region has 16 residues. Germline V CDR1 and CDR2: MNHEY, SVGAGI. CDR3 sequence (DNA): TGTGCCAGCAGTTACCGTCTCAGTAACTCTGGAAACACCATATATTTT. The encoded protein is CASSYRLSNSGNTIYF.

This rearrangement joins TRBV3-1 to TRBJ2-5, with 10 positions matching TRBD2. V lost 2 bases and J lost 12; bases outside the gene matches: 18. The CDR3 contains 17 residues. Germline assignment: CDR1 LGHDT and CDR2 YNNKEL (reference sequence). The CDR3 is CASSQYPAGGHLPMEYF. The CDR3 DNA is TGTGCCAGCAGCCAATACCCAGCGGGAGGGCATCTCCCTATGGAGTACTTC.

The chain carries TRBV20-1 and TRBJ2-3, with D possibly matching TRBD1 (6 bases). Between the trimmed V and J ends, which lost 6 bases and 11 bases, there was a span of 15 bases. The germline V gene has CDR1 DFQATT and CDR2 SNEGSKA (reference sequence). The length of the CDR3 is 11 residues. The CDR3 loop reads CSAPTDRRQYF. The CDR3 region has the DNA TGCAGTGCCCCGACCGACAGGCGGCAGTATTTT.

The genes are TRBV7-9 and TRBJ2-5; 9 nucleotides match TRBD1. The CDR3 is 16 amino acids. The germline V gene has CDR1 SEHNR and CDR2 FQNEAQ (reference sequence). Germline trimming cut 5 bases from V and 4 bases from J; bases unmatched to any gene: 11. CDR3 region: CASSGDRVDGVETQYF. DNA of the CDR3: TGTGCCAGCAGCGGGGACAGGGTCGACGGAGTAGAGACCCAGTACTTC.

V is TRBV7-9 and J is TRBJ2-2, with 11 bases that match TRBD2. The CDR3 sequence is 17 residues long. J gave up 3 bases and V 5 bases, and 8 bases lay outside the gene matches. Germline CDR1 SEHNR, CDR2 FQNEAQ (reference sequence). In DNA form, the CDR3 reads TGTGCCAGCAGCACCATGACTAGCGGGACATACACCGGGGAGCTGTTTTTT. It yields the protein CASSTMTSGTYTGELFF.

V usage is TRBV3-1 and J usage is TRBJ1-2; TRBD1 matches 7 bases. CDR1 and CDR2 (germline): LGHDT, YNNKEL (reference sequence). Trimming took 4 bases from V and 4 from J; bases not matched to a gene: 12. This CDR3 comprises 16 residues. CDR3: CASSPASLTGPYGYTF. The CDR3 DNA sequence: TGTGCCAGCAGCCCAGCCAGCCTGACAGGGCCCTATGGCTACACCTTC.

The V and J genes are TRBV4-1 and TRBJ1-3; weak D call: TRBD1 (5 bases). The CDR3 contains 16 residues. Germline V gene sequence: CDR1 MGHRA, CDR2 YSYEKL. V was pared by 3 bases and J by 0 bases, with 12 bases between. CDR3 DNA: TGCGCCAGCAGCCAGGTCTTGACAGACTCTGGAAACACCATATATTTT. Translated: CASSQVLTDSGNTIYF.

The CDR3 here is CASSQSTNEQFF. CDR3 coding DNA: TGTGCCAGCAGCCAGAGTACCAATGAGCAGTTCTTC. The J gene is TRBJ2-1, the V gene TRBV3-1; D remains ambiguous. Per the germline V gene, CDR1 is LGHDT and CDR2 is YNNKEL (reference sequence). Trimming left V 3 bases short and J 6 bases short, with 6 bases between. The CDR3 extends over 12 amino acids.

The chain recombines TRBV10-3 with TRBJ1-6; tentative D call: TRBD1 (5 bases). CDR1 and CDR2 from the germline V gene are ENHRY and SYGVKD. V lost 6 bases, J lost 9 bases, and 15 bases lay in between. This CDR3 contains 14 residues. CDR3 sequence: CAIRTDHSGSPLHF. For the CDR3, the DNA is TGTGCCATCAGGACAGATCATTCGGGTTCACCCCTCCACTTT.

CDR3 region: CASSLFRLSSYEQYF. The CDR3, as DNA: TGTGCCAGCAGCTTGTTCCGACTGAGCTCCTACGAGCAGTACTTC. The rearrangement uses TRBV7-8 and TRBJ2-7; D not certain. This CDR3 is built from 15 residues. The germline V gene has CDR1 SGHVS and CDR2 FQNEAQ. V was trimmed by 3 bases and J by 0 bases, leaving 12 bases between them.

This chain links TRBV6-5 with TRBJ1-6; 7 nucleotides line up with TRBD1. This CDR3 region has 14 residues. J gave up 8 bases and V 1 base, and 2 bases lay outside the gene matches. Germline-derived CDR1 and CDR2 are MNHEY and SVGAGI. CDR3 protein: CASSYLGGDSPLHF. CDR3 nucleotide sequence: TGTGCCAGCAGTTACTTAGGGGGCGATTCACCCCTCCACTTT.

The chain recombines TRBV6-4 with TRBJ1-2; D call uncertain. Germline V lookup: CDR1 MRHNA, CDR2 SNTAGT. Trimming pared 5 bases from V and 5 bases from J, leaving 15 bases between. The length of the CDR3 is 14 residues. CDR3 sequence (DNA): TGTGCCAGCAGTCGCGAAGGCGGTTCTTATGGCTACACCTTC. It codes for CASSREGGSYGYTF.

This rearrangement joins TRBV6-2 or TRBV6-3 to TRBJ2-3, with 12 bases aligning to TRBD2. After removal of 7 bases from V and 3 bases from J, the junction contained 5 bases not matched to a gene. Germline V gene sequence: CDR1 MNHEY, CDR2 SVGEGT. The CDR3 spans 15 residues. The CDR3 protein is CASKELAGGTDTQYF. The CDR3 nucleotides read TGTGCCAGCAAGGAACTAGCGGGGGGTACAGATACGCAGTATTTT.

The rearrangement links TRBV5-1 to TRBJ1-4, with TRBD1 identical over 7 bases. This CDR3 comprises 14 residues. In germline, CDR1 is SGHRS, CDR2 YFSETQ. Unmatched junction bases numbered 4, after V lost 3 bases and J lost 5 bases. CDR3 nucleotide sequence: TGCGCCAGCAGCTCACAGGGGAGGAATGAAAAACTGTTTTTT. Protein: CASSSQGRNEKLFF.

V and J are TRBV20-1 and TRBJ1-2, with D unclear. Germline loops: CDR1 DFQATT, CDR2 SNEGSKA (reference sequence). Trimming pared 1 base from V and 8 bases from J, leaving 11 bases between. This CDR3 comprises 12 residues. The CDR3 reads CSARGIQRGYTF. The CDR3 DNA follows: TGCAGTGCTAGAGGGATACAGAGGGGCTACACCTTC.

This clonotype was seen just once. The V and J genes are TRBV3-1 and TRBJ2-3; 11 bases map to TRBD2. CDR3 length equals 16 residues. CDR1 is LGHDT and CDR2 is YNNKEL in the germline V gene (reference sequence). V shed 4 bases and J 2 bases; nucleotides not matched to a gene: 5. The CDR3 loop is CASSLLAGGATDTQYF. As DNA, the CDR3 is TGTGCCAGCAGCCTTTTAGCGGGAGGGGCCACAGATACGCAGTATTTT.

V usage is TRBV6-4 and J usage is TRBJ2-1; the match to TRBD2 covers 9 bases. The CDR3 runs to 20 residues. V shed 7 bases, J shed 9 bases, and the junction held 28 bases outside the gene matches. Germline V gene sequence: CDR1 MRHNA, CDR2 SNTAGT. DNA for the CDR3: TGTGCCAGCACCCAGGTAGAATATTCGATGGGTAGCGGGAGCTTCAGTGAGCAGTTCTTC. Translating it yields CASTQVEYSMGSGSFSEQFF.

This chain links TRBV12-3 or TRBV12-4 with TRBJ1-5; 10 nucleotides align to TRBD1. This CDR3 is built from 17 residues. The trim removed 4 bases at V and 1 base at J, leaving 7 bases unmatched. The CDR3 DNA reads TGTGCCAGCAGTTGGGACAGGGGTAGAGAGAGCAATCAGCCCCAGCATTTT. Protein: CASSWDRGRESNQPQHF.

V and J are TRBV5-4 and TRBJ2-1; D is undetermined. The CDR3 extends over 15 amino acids. Germline V gene sequence: CDR1 SGHNT, CDR2 YYREEE (reference sequence). The V gene lost 2 bases and the J gene lost 6 bases, with 15 bases spanning the gap. The CDR3 loop is CASSLARSWGNEQFF. In nucleotides, the CDR3 is TGTGCCAGCAGCTTAGCTAGATCATGGGGCAATGAGCAGTTCTTC.

This chain uses TRBV5-8 with TRBJ1-1; D call uncertain. The CDR3 runs 16 residues. CDR1 is SGHTS, CDR2 YDEGEE, per germline. Trimming pared 0 bases from V and 10 bases from J, leaving 22 bases between. Written as DNA, the CDR3 is TGTGCCAGCAGCTTGGCCGGACCGGGAGAACCGGAGGTAGCTTTCTTT. Translated, it gives CASSLAGPGEPEVAFF.

This clonotype was seen a few times. CDR3 amino acids: CASRGDYNEQFF. CDR3 bases: TGTGCCAGCAGGGGGGATTACAATGAGCAGTTCTTC. J is TRBJ2-1 and V is TRBV2, with D perhaps being TRBD1 or TRBD2 (5 bases each). The CDR3 is 12 amino acids. Trimming shortened V by 6 bases and J by 4 bases, and 7 bases separated the two germline ends. Germline CDR1 reads SNHLY; CDR2 reads FYNNEI.

This chain uses TRBV10-3 with TRBJ2-1; 8 bases agree with TRBD2. Germline V lookup: CDR1 ENHRY, CDR2 SYGVKD. The trim removed 4 bases at V and 2 bases at J, leaving 4 bases unmatched. CDR3 length equals 15 residues. The CDR3 is CAISGTSGTYNEQFF. The CDR3 nucleotides read TGTGCCATCAGTGGAACTAGCGGCACCTACAATGAGCAGTTCTTC.

The chain has TRBV28 and TRBJ2-1; 9 nucleotides line up with TRBD1. Germline lookup yields CDR1 MDHEN and CDR2 SYDVKM. The CDR3 is made up of 16 amino acids. Trimming removed 5 bases from V and 5 bases from J; junction bases left unmatched: 10. As DNA, the CDR3 is TGTGCCAGCAGTCCTGACAGGGGGAGGATGGACAATGAGCAGTTCTTC. Amino acid sequence: CASSPDRGRMDNEQFF.

The rearrangement joins TRBV6-1 to TRBJ2-1; 11 bases fit TRBD2. The CDR3 has 20 residues. Germline CDR1 MNHNS, CDR2 SASEGT. Trimming at V came to 5 bases and at J to 6 bases, leaving 21 bases not matched to a gene. The chain's CDR3 is CASSRSGGAWYTHVGNEQFF. As DNA, the CDR3 is TGTGCCAGCAGTCGTAGCGGGGGGGCTTGGTACACACACGTAGGCAATGAGCAGTTCTTC.